This TCR beta chain was found in a study of shared clonotypes between healthy human individuals. Produced via immunoSEQ multiplex PCR; TCRdb's table is partial and in-frame only. In the table there are about 1.1 million clones, 77% of which are singletons. This clone was picked up a small number of times. Caucasian adults residing in Nashville, Tennessee made up all the donors. After removal of 1 base from V and 1 base from J, the junction contained 3 bases not matched to a gene. The CDR3 extends over 15 amino acids. Per the germline V gene, CDR1 is SEHNR and CDR2 is FQNEAQ (reference sequence). The chain links TRBV7-9 to TRBJ1-2, with 7 nucleotides matching TRBD1. This sequence was found in a young man in good health. Some clones in this sample may be carry-over from other donors' samples. The sequenced material came from memory CD4+ T cells from PBMCs. As for subset: CD45RA-negative fraction. Written as DNA, the CDR3 is TGTGCCAGCAGCTTAGGGGACAGAAGTAACTATGGCTACACCTTC. It yields the protein CASSLGDRSNYGYTF.